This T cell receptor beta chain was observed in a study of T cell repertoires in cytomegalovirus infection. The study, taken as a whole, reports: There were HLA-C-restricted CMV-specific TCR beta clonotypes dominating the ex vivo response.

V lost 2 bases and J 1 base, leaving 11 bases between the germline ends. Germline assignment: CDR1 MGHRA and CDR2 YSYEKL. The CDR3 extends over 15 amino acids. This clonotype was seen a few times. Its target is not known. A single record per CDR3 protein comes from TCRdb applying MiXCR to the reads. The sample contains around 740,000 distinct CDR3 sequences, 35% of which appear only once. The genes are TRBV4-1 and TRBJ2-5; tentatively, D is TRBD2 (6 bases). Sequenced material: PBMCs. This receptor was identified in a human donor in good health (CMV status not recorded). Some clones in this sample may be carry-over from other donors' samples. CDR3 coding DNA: TGCGCCAGCAGCCAACTCGGCGGGGTCCAAGAGACCCAGTACTTC. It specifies CASSQLGGVQETQYF.